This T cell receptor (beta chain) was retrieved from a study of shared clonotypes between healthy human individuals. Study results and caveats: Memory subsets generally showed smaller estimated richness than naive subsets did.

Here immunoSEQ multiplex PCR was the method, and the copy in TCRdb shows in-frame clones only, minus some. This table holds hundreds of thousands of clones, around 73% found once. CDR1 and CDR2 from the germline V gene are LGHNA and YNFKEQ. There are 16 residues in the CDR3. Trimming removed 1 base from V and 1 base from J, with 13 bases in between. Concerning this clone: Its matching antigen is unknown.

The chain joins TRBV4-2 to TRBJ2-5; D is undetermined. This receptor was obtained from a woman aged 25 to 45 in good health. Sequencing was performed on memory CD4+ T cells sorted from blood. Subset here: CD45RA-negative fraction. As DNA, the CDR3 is TGTGCCAGCAGCCAAGGGTACTCTAATACCCAAGAGACCCAGTACTTC. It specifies CASSQGYSNTQETQYF.